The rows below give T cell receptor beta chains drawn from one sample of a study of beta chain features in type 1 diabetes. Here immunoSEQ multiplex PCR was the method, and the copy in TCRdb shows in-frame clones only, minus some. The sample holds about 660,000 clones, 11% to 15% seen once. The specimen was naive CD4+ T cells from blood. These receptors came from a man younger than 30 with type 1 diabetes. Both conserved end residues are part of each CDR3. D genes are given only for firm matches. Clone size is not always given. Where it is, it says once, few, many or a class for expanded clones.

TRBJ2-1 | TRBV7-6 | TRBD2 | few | TGTGCCAGCAGCTTAAAGGGAACTAGCGGGAGTAACAATGAGCAGTTCTTC | CASSLKGTSGSNNEQFF
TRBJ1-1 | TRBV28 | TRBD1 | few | TGTGCCAGCAGTTCCGACAGGGTGAGGGCTTTCTTT | CASSSDRVRAFF
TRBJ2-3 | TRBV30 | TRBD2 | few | TGTGCCTGGAGTGTACGAGCGGGGGGGCCGGATACGCAGTATTTT | CAWSVRAGGPDTQYF
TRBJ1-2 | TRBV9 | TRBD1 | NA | TGTGCCAGCAGTGTAGGACAGGGGACTTATGGCTACACCTTC | CASSVGQGTYGYTF
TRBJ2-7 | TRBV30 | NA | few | TGTGCCTGGAGTGTGGCCTTTAGGAACGAGCAGTACTTC | CAWSVAFRNEQYF
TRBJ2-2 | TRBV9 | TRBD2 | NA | TGTGCCAGCAGCCTGGGACTAGCGGGAGTTAGTACCGGGGAGCTGTTTTTT | CASSLGLAGVSTGELFF
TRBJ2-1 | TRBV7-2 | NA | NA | TGTGCCAGCAGCTTCGGACTTGGCAATGAGCAGTTCTTC | CASSFGLGNEQFF
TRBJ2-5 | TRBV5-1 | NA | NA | TGCGCCAGCAGCACCGGGACAGCCGGGGGTAAGACCCAGTACTTC | CASSTGTAGGKTQYF
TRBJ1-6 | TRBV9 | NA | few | TGTGCCAGCACGGGGGATAATTCACCCCTCCACTTT | CASTGDNSPLHF
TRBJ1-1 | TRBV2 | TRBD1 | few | TGTGCCAGCCACCGACAGGGCACTGAAGCTTTCTTT | CASHRQGTEAFF
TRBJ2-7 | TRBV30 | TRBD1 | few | TGTGCCTGGAGTGTACAGGGGTTCGAGCAGTACTTC | CAWSVQGFEQYF
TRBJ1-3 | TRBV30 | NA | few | TGTGCCTGGAGTGTCGGACTCTCTGGAAACACCATATATTTT | CAWSVGLSGNTIYF
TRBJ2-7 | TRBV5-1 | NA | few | TGCGCCAGCAGCCCGGCAGACACAACCTACGAGCAGTACTTC | CASSPADTTYEQYF
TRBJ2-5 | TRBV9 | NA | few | TGTGCCAGCAGCGTAGGGGCAGGTGGGAGCGAGACCCAGTACTTC | CASSVGAGGSETQYF
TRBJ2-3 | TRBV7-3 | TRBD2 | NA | TGTGCCAGCAGCGCAGGTGGGGCGGGGGTCCCCACAGATACGCAGTATTTT | CASSAGGAGVPTDTQYF
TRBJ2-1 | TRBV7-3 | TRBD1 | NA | TGTGCCAGCAGCACGACAGGGTACGGCTACAATGAGCAGTTCTTC | CASSTTGYGYNEQFF
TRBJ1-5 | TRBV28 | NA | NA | TGTGCCAGCAGTTTTCATTCGCGAGGCCGAAGACTAAGCAATCAGCCCCAGCATTTT | CASSFHSRGRRLSNQPQHF
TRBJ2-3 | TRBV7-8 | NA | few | TGTGCCAGCAGCTTAGTTATGGGGGCGGGAGCAGATACGCAGTATTTT | CASSLVMGAGADTQYF
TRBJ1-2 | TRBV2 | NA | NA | TGTGCCAGCAGTGAAATCATGGGAGGGCTTGATGGCTACACCTTC | CASSEIMGGLDGYTF
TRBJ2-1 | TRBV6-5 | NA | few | TGTGCCAGCATCAAGAGGACCCCTGGGCGTAATGAGCAGTTCTTC | CASIKRTPGRNEQFF
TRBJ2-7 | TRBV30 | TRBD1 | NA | TGTGCCTGGAAGATAGGACAGGGAATCTACGAGCAGTACTTC | CAWKIGQGIYEQYF
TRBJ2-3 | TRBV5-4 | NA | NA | TGTGCCAGCAGGCAAATCCCTTCTAGCACAGATACGCAGTATTTT | CASRQIPSSTDTQYF
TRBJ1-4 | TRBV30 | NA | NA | TGTGCCGAGGGGACATCCGGTGGAAAACTGTTTTTT | CAEGTSGGKLFF
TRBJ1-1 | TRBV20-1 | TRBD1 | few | TGCAGAGAGGGACAGGTTTCTGAAGCTTTCTTT | CREGQVSEAFF
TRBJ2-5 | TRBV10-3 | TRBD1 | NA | TGTGCCATCAGTGAGTCGCACCCTACAGGGGTCCAGTACTTC | CAISESHPTGVQYF
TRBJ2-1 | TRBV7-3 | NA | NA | TGTGCCAGCGCCCTCGACAATGAGCAGTTCTTC | CASALDNEQFF